This is a list of T cell receptor beta chains from one sample in a study of cytomegalovirus exposure and HLA in healthy donors. Method: immunoSEQ multiplex PCR; TCRdb's copy keeps in-frame clones and lacks some. This table holds about 98,000 clones, around 75% found once. Sequenced input: PBMCs. These TCRs come from a man younger than 35 in good health and CMV-seropositive. CDR3s include the opening cysteine and the closing phenylalanine or tryptophan. Fields, in order: D gene, clone size, J gene, V gene, CDR3 protein, CDR3 DNA. A D gene is named only where the DNA matches it firmly. Expanded clones are given a class, and other clones once, few, many or no size at all.

>TRBD1|-|TRBJ1-1|TRBV7-6
CASSLVTGVNTEAFF
TGTGCCAGCAGCTTAGTAACAGGGGTTAACACTGAAGCTTTCTTT
>TRBD1|-|TRBJ1-1|TRBV7-9
CASSWGQGARTEAFF
TGTGCCAGCAGTTGGGGACAGGGGGCAAGGACTGAAGCTTTCTTT
>-|-|TRBJ1-6|TRBV25-1
CASSEAGYGSPLHF
TGTGCCAGCAGTGAAGCCGGGTATGGTTCACCCCTCCACTTT
>-|-|TRBJ1-2|TRBV18
CASSPTRDTAYGYTF
TGTGCCAGCTCACCAACCCGGGACACGGCCTATGGCTACACCTTC
>TRBD1|few|TRBJ1-6|TRBV13
CASSHQGDQNSPLHF
TGTGCCAGCAGCCACCAGGGGGATCAGAATTCACCCCTCCACTTT
>-|-|TRBJ1-1|TRBV20-1
CSAREATEAFF
TGCAGTGCTAGAGAGGCCACTGAAGCTTTCTTT
>TRBD2|-|TRBJ2-7|TRBV9
CASSVGGGAQYEQYF
TGTGCCAGCAGCGTAGGCGGGGGAGCCCAGTACGAGCAGTACTTC
>TRBD1|-|TRBJ1-5|TRBV10-3
CAIRPTGLNQPQHF
TGTGCCATCAGGCCGACAGGGCTAAATCAGCCCCAGCATTTT
>TRBD1|-|TRBJ1-3|TRBV4-2
CASSQALDRGLGNTIYF
TGTGCCAGCAGCCAAGCCTTGGACAGGGGGCTAGGAAACACCATATATTTT
>-|-|TRBJ1-1|TRBV7-9
CASSLVPGRTEAFF
TGTGCCAGCAGCTTAGTACCGGGGAGGACTGAAGCTTTCTTT
>TRBD1|-|TRBJ2-1|TRBV7-9
CASSSDRGSRDEQFF
TGTGCCAGCAGCTCCGACAGGGGTAGTCGCGATGAGCAGTTCTTC
>-|-|TRBJ2-7|TRBV10-3
CAINRDSFSYEQYF
TGTGCCATAAATCGTGACTCCTTCTCCTACGAGCAGTACTTC
>-|-|TRBJ1-2|TRBV5-4
CASSSREGDYGYTF
TGTGCCAGCAGCTCGCGGGAGGGGGACTATGGCTACACCTTC
>-|few|TRBJ1-1|TRBV10-1
CASSERAGLNTEAFF
TGCGCCAGCAGTGAGAGGGCAGGGCTGAACACTGAAGCTTTCTTT
>-|few|TRBJ2-3|TRBV2
CASSGKAGAPDTQYF
TGTGCCAGCAGTGGAAAGGCGGGGGCGCCAGATACGCAGTATTTT
>TRBD1|-|TRBJ1-1|TRBV5-4
CASSWGQDTMNTEAFF
TGTGCCAGCAGCTGGGGACAGGACACCATGAACACTGAAGCTTTCTTT
>-|-|TRBJ2-5|TRBV7-7
CASSPNRGEGTRETQYF
TGTGCCAGCAGTCCTAATCGCGGAGAAGGGACACGTGAGACCCAGTACTTC
>-|-|TRBJ2-6|TRBV6-5
CASGEVGANVPTF
TGTGCCAGCGGCGAAGTTGGGGCCAACGTCCCGACTTTC
>-|-|TRBJ1-6|TRBV10-1
CASSAPRRALPLHF
TGCGCCAGCAGTGCTCCCAGGCGGGCTTTACCCCTCCACTTT
>TRBD1|-|TRBJ1-5|TRBV10-3
CASLQGANQPQHF
TGTGCCAGCCTACAGGGGGCGAATCAGCCCCAGCATTTT
>TRBD1|-|TRBJ2-2|TRBV5-1
CASSPGQAGTGELFF
TGCGCCAGCAGCCCCGGACAGGCGGGCACCGGGGAGCTGTTTTTT
>TRBD2|-|TRBJ2-3|TRBV27
CASSWVGTSGTSTDTQYF
TGTGCCAGCAGTTGGGTTGGGACTAGCGGGACTAGCACAGATACGCAGTATTTT
>-|-|TRBJ1-1|TRBV30
CAWSVTLNTEAFF
TGTGCCTGGAGTGTAACACTGAACACTGAAGCTTTCTTT
>-|-|TRBJ1-6|TRBV11-3
CASSLTANSPLHF
TGTGCCAGCAGCTTAACAGCTAATTCACCCCTCCACTTT
>-|-|TRBJ2-1|TRBV5-4
CASSLSGDSNEQFF
TGTGCCAGCAGCTTGTCGGGCGACAGTAATGAGCAGTTCTTC
>-|-|TRBJ2-7|TRBV2
CASSESGFTYEQYF
TGTGCCAGCAGTGAATCAGGATTTACCTACGAGCAGTACTTC
>-|-|TRBJ2-6|TRBV5-6
CASSLGGVIVSGANVLTF
TGTGCCAGCAGCTTGGGCGGGGTGATTGTGTCCGGGGCCAACGTCCTGACTTTC
>-|few|TRBJ2-7|TRBV19
CASSIGGQGAYEQYF
TGTGCCAGTAGTATTGGGGGCCAGGGCGCTTACGAGCAGTACTTC
>TRBD1|-|TRBJ1-5|TRBV27
CASSTSLAGGQPQHF
TGTGCCAGCAGCACTAGTCTGGCAGGGGGTCAGCCCCAGCATTTT
>TRBD1|once|TRBJ2-2|TRBV7-8
CASSLVAGQGSGELFF
TGTGCCAGCAGCTTAGTTGCAGGACAGGGGTCCGGGGAGCTGTTTTTT
>TRBD1|-|TRBJ2-5|TRBV5-4
CASSLLTGGETQYF
TGTGCCAGCAGCTTGCTTACAGGGGGTGAGACCCAGTACTTC
>TRBD1|-|TRBJ1-1|TRBV6-1
CASSEGTVNTEAFF
TGTGCCAGCAGTGAGGGGACAGTGAACACTGAAGCTTTCTTT
>TRBD1|-|TRBJ2-7|TRBV11-2
CASSLLEAGDRGRQYF
TGTGCCAGCAGCTTGCTGGAGGCCGGGGACAGGGGGCGGCAGTACTTC
>-|once|TRBJ1-4|TRBV6-1
CASSEGRLNEKLFF
TGTGCCAGCAGTGAAGGAAGACTAAATGAAAAACTGTTTTTT
>TRBD1|-|TRBJ1-1|TRBV28
CASSSGQGPEAFF
TGTGCCAGCAGTTCGGGACAGGGGCCCGAAGCTTTCTTT
>-|-|TRBJ2-3|TRBV27
CASSLTADTQYF
TGTGCCAGCAGTTTAACGGCAGATACGCAGTATTTT
>-|-|TRBJ1-1|TRBV6-1
CASSVRENTEAFF
TGTGCCAGCAGTGTCAGGGAGAACACTGAAGCTTTCTTT
>-|once|TRBJ1-2|TRBV28
CASSFLPSYGYTF
TGTGCCAGCAGTTTTCTCCCCTCTTATGGCTACACCTTC
>TRBD1|-|TRBJ1-2|TRBV7-2
CASSSGTGGVNGYTF
TGTGCCAGCAGTTCCGGGACAGGGGGAGTGAACGGCTACACCTTC
>TRBD1|-|TRBJ2-3|TRBV4-1
CASSPLQGAQSDTQYF
TGCGCCAGCAGCCCCCTACAGGGGGCACAGTCAGATACGCAGTATTTT
>TRBD1|-|TRBJ2-7|TRBV6-1
CASIPGQGIGYEQYF
TGTGCCTCAATCCCGGGACAGGGGATCGGTTACGAGCAGTACTTC
>-|-|TRBJ2-7|TRBV5-1
CASSLVAGPGLEQYF
TGCGCCAGCAGCTTGGTGGCAGGGCCGGGTCTCGAGCAGTACTTC